This passage covers 25 T cell receptor beta chains from one sample sequenced in a study of blood T cell repertoires in COVID-19. Repertoires were generated with immunoSEQ multiplex PCR, while TCRdb's copy carries only in-frame clones and drops some. Of around 60,000 clones in the sample, roughly four fifths were seen once. The sequenced sample consisted of peripheral blood. The receptors shown here come from an elderly man with acute or convalescent COVID-19.

In nucleotides, the CDR3 is TGTGCCAGCAGTTTGAGGCAGGAAAAACTGTTTTTT. Protein: CASSLRQEKLFF. The chain is built from TRBV28 and TRBJ1-4, with no clear D. Trimming removed 3 bases at V and 8 bases at J, with 7 bases between. Germline V lookup: CDR1 MDHEN, CDR2 SYDVKM. CDR3 length: 12 residues. The full variable domain, with the rest looked up from reference TRBV28 and TRBJ1-4, is DVKVTQSSRYLVKRTGEKVFLECVQDMDHENMFWYRQDPGLGLRLIYFSYDVKMKEKGDIPEGYSVSREKKERFSLILESASTNQTSMYLCASSLRQEKLFFGSGTQLSVL.

The CDR3 nucleotides read TGCGCCAGCAGTGATGGCGGGGCGGCGACAGATACGCAGTATTTT. This translates into CASSDGGAATDTQYF. V gene TRBV10-1 combines with J gene TRBJ2-3; TRBD2 is a possible D gene (6 bases). This CDR3 spans 15 amino acids. Trimming removed 3 bases from V and 3 bases from J, with 13 bases in between. The germline V gene has CDR1 WNHNN and CDR2 SYGVQD (reference sequence).

The CDR3 sequence: CASSPGQAPELTGELFF. In DNA, the CDR3 is TGCGCCAGCAGCCCCGGACAGGCCCCCGAACTCACCGGGGAGCTGTTTTTT. The chain combines TRBV5-1 with TRBJ2-2; 7 nucleotides match TRBD1. The CDR3 is 17 amino acids. Germline CDR1 is SGHRS and CDR2 is YFSETQ. With V trimmed by 4 bases and J by 4 bases, 13 bases remained unmatched.

This clone was detected only once. The chain has TRBV7-2 and TRBJ1-6; no definite D call. The CDR3 contains 13 residues. Germline V gives CDR1 SGHTA, CDR2 FQGNSA. The V end lost 3 bases, the J end lost 10 bases, and 10 bases lay between the germline ends. CDR3 sequence (DNA): TGTGCCAGCAGCTTCAGGATCGGATCACCCCTCCACTTT. It translates to CASSFRIGSPLHF.

V gene TRBV4-2 combines with J gene TRBJ2-1, with D possibly TRBD2 on 5 matching bases. The CDR3 consists of 16 residues. The V gene lost 4 bases and the J gene lost 7 bases, with 20 bases spanning the gap. CDR1 and CDR2 from the germline V gene are LGHNA and YNFKEQ. CDR3 sequence: CASSRSDGTAVNEQFF. CDR3 sequence (DNA): TGTGCCAGCAGCCGGAGTGACGGCACAGCGGTTAATGAGCAGTTCTTC.

The chain carries TRBV7-3 and TRBJ2-2, with TRBD2 identical over 9 bases. The CDR3 loop spans 17 amino acids. The germline V gene has CDR1 SGHTA and CDR2 FQGTGA. Losses at the gene ends were 3 bases for V and 0 bases for J; bases not matched to a gene: 5. The DNA for the CDR3 is TGTGCCAGCAGCTTTTGGAGCGGGGGGACGAACACCGGGGAGCTGTTTTTT. Translated, it gives CASSFWSGGTNTGELFF. The full variable domain, completed using reference TRBV7-3 and TRBJ2-2, is GAGVSQTPSNKVTEKGKYVELRCDPISGHTALYWYRQSLGQGPEFLIYFQGTGAADDSGLPNDRFFAVRPEGSVSTLKIQRTERGDSAVYLCASSFWSGGTNTGELFFGEGSRLTVL.

This chain connects TRBV6-1 to TRBJ2-7; 8 bases agree with TRBD1. Germline V gene data show CDR1 as MNHNS and CDR2 as SASEGT. This CDR3 comprises 14 residues. V lost 2 bases to trimming and J lost 1 base; unmatched junction nucleotides: 1. In DNA form, the CDR3 reads TGTGCCAGCAGTGAAAGGACAGGGTCCTACGAGCAGTACTTC. Its protein product is CASSERTGSYEQYF.

This clone was seen once. The rearrangement uses TRBV19 and TRBJ2-5, with TRBD1 matching 8 bases. The better agreement between TRBJ2-7 and the DNA end casts doubt on the J call. The CDR3 extends over 16 amino acids. In germline, CDR1 is LNHDA, CDR2 SQIVND (reference sequence). The DNA of the CDR3 is TGTGCCAGTAGTCTCAACGCAGGGGGCATAGCCTACGAGCAGTACTTC. This encodes CASSLNAGGIAYEQYF.

V is TRBV7-3 and J is TRBJ2-5; weak D call: TRBD1 (5 bases). The V gene's germline CDR1 is SGHTA and CDR2 FQGTGA. The CDR3 is 16 residues long. V was clipped by 4 bases and J by 1 base, with 16 bases between them. Here the CDR3 reads CASSSQGRATQETQYF. Written as DNA, the CDR3 is TGTGCCAGCAGCTCCCAAGGCAGGGCTACCCAAGAGACCCAGTACTTC.

This sequence joins TRBV7-2 and TRBJ1-3; maybe TRBD1 (5 bases). The germline CDR1 and CDR2 sequences are SGHTA and FQGNSA. The ends were cut back, 1 base at V and 0 bases at J, with 13 bases in the middle. The CDR3 is made up of 17 amino acids. The CDR3, as DNA: TGTGCCAGCAGCTTAGTGCAGGGAAGGAGCTCTGGAAACACCATATATTTT. As protein: CASSLVQGRSSGNTIYF. Complete variable domain (other parts from reference TRBV7-2 and TRBJ1-3): GAGVSQSPSNKVTEKGKDVELRCDPISGHTALYWYRQSLGQGLEFLIYFQGNSAPDKSGLPSDRFSAERTGGSVSTLTIQRTQQEDSAVYLCASSLVQGRSSGNTIYFGEGSWLTVV.

J is TRBJ1-1 and V is TRBV6-1; the D is unclear. V dropped 2 bases and J dropped 3 bases, with 7 bases sitting between them. Looked up from germline, CDR1 is MNHNS and CDR2 is SASEGT. The CDR3 runs to 13 residues. CDR3 residues: CASSESTYTEAFF. The CDR3 nucleotides read TGTGCCAGCAGTGAATCCACATACACTGAAGCTTTCTTT.

The V and J genes are TRBV7-9 and TRBJ2-7; perhaps TRBD1 as D (6 bases). This CDR3 is 14 amino acids long. Trimming took 4 bases from V and 3 from J, leaving 13 bases between them. The germline V gene has CDR1 SEHNR and CDR2 FQNEAQ (reference sequence). The CDR3 region is CASSWQGIGYEQYF. Here the CDR3 DNA reads TGTGCCAGCAGCTGGCAGGGGATCGGCTACGAGCAGTACTTC.

The CDR3 sequence is CASSQDHRGETQYF. The CDR3 DNA follows: TGTGCCAGCAGCCAAGATCATCGAGGGGAGACCCAGTACTTC. The V and J genes are TRBV4-2 and TRBJ2-5; D possibly corresponds to TRBD2 (5 bases). The V end was cut by 0 bases, the J end by 5 bases, with 10 bases between. The CDR3 is 14 residues long. Per the germline V gene, CDR1 is LGHNA and CDR2 is YNFKEQ.

This chain joins TRBV2 and TRBJ1-2, with TRBD1 identical over 8 bases. Trimming at V came to 6 bases and at J to 4 bases, leaving 4 bases not matched to a gene. Germline CDR1 is SNHLY and CDR2 is FYNNEI. The CDR3 is 13 residues long. The CDR3 nucleotides are TGTGCCAGCAGGCAACAGGGGGGCTATGGCTACACCTTC. It codes for CASRQQGGYGYTF.

The chain recombines TRBV5-4 with TRBJ2-2; D possibly corresponds to TRBD1 (6 bases). Trimming shortened V by 4 bases and J by 1 base, and 11 bases separated the two germline ends. The CDR3 is 15 residues long. The germline V gene encodes CDR1 SGHNT and CDR2 YYREEE (reference sequence). The CDR3 sequence is CASSPGTRNTGELFF. The CDR3 coding sequence is TGTGCCAGCAGCCCCGGGACACGGAACACCGGGGAGCTGTTTTTT.

As concerns this clone: Other DNA sequences in this sample translate to the same CDR3. This chain joins TRBV3-1 (or the pseudogene TRBV3-2) and TRBJ2-3; perhaps TRBD2 as D (7 bases). The CDR3 runs 14 residues. The ends were cut back, 3 bases at V and 3 bases at J, with 10 bases in the middle. Germline lookup yields CDR1 LGHDT and CDR2 YNNKEL (reference sequence). The CDR3 is CASSQRGGTDTQYF. The CDR3 nucleotides are TGTGCCAGCAGCCAGAGGGGGGGGACAGATACGCAGTATTTT.

This chain's CDR3 is CASMRTGTYVSLHF. The CDR3, as DNA: TGTGCCAGCATGAGGACAGGGACATATGTATCCCTCCACTTT. The rearrangement joins TRBV2 to TRBJ1-6; 8 nucleotides line up with TRBD1. Germline trimming cut 7 bases from V and 14 bases from J; bases unmatched to any gene: 13. Germline-derived CDR1 and CDR2 are SNHLY and FYNNEI. This CDR3 region has 14 residues.

This chain uses TRBV2 with TRBJ1-2; 7 bases line up with TRBD1. The CDR3 sequence is 17 residues long. The V segment lost 2 bases and the J segment 6 bases; nucleotides outside the gene matches: 15. Germline CDR1 is SNHLY and CDR2 is FYNNEI. The CDR3: CASSEYLLGSTGHGYTF. CDR3 DNA sequence: TGTGCCAGCAGTGAATACCTTCTGGGCTCGACAGGGCATGGCTACACCTTC.

The rearrangement uses TRBV18 and TRBJ2-3; TRBD2 matches 8 bases. J gave up 0 bases and V 4 bases, and 6 bases lay outside the gene matches. CDR3 length: 16 residues. Germline V CDR1 and CDR2: KGHSH, LQKENI. In DNA form, the CDR3 reads TGTGCCAGCTCACTCGGTAGCGGGGCGAGCACAGATACGCAGTATTTT. This sequence encodes CASSLGSGASTDTQYF.

This clone appeared a single time. CDR3 protein: CASSRGEPSGGYTF. In DNA, the CDR3 is TGTGCCAGCAGCCGAGGTGAACCGTCGGGTGGCTACACCTTC. The genes are TRBV6-5 and TRBJ1-2; no definite D call. CDR1 MNHEY and CDR2 SVGAGI come from the germline V gene. Trimming shortened V by 6 bases and J by 7 bases, and 18 bases separated the two germline ends. The CDR3 is 14 amino acids.

The chain uses TRBV11-3 and TRBJ2-5; 9 bases match TRBD2. J gave up 1 base and V 4 bases, and 7 bases lay outside the gene matches. This CDR3 spans 16 amino acids. Germline assignment: CDR1 SGHNT and CDR2 YENEEA. Written as DNA, the CDR3 is TGTGCCAGCAGCTCCCGCGGGGGGGGCATCCAAGAGACCCAGTACTTC. This encodes CASSSRGGGIQETQYF.

The chain is built from TRBV4-1 and TRBJ2-1; 13 nucleotides match TRBD2. Germline lookup yields CDR1 MGHRA and CDR2 YSYEKL. The V and J ends lost 2 bases and 5 bases, in that order; junction bases with no gene match: 6. CDR3 length: 17 residues. CDR3 DNA: TGCGCCAGCAGCCAATGGACTAGCGGGGGCCCAAACAATGAGCAGTTCTTC. The encoded protein is CASSQWTSGGPNNEQFF.

Of note for this clone: Other DNA sequences from this sample encode an identical CDR3 as well. The CDR3 DNA reads TGTGCCAGCAGCCCAGACAAGAACTATGGCTACACCTTC. The encoded protein is CASSPDKNYGYTF. J is TRBJ1-2 and V is TRBV5-4, with no clear D. The CDR3 is 13 residues long. Trimming cost V 4 bases and J 2 bases, with 9 bases left between them. Germline CDR1 and CDR2: SGHNT and YYREEE (reference sequence). Variable domain in full (rest from reference TRBV5-4 and TRBJ1-2): ETGVTQSPTHLIKTRGQQVTLRCSSQSGHNTVSWYQQALGQGPQFIFQYYREEENGRGNFPPRFSGLQFPNYSSELNVNALELDDSALYLCASSPDKNYGYTFGSGTRLTVV.

This chain joins TRBV5-4 and TRBJ2-5; D might be TRBD1 (5 bases). This CDR3 spans 14 amino acids. V was cut by 0 bases and J by 5 bases, with 11 bases left in between. Per the germline V gene, CDR1 is SGHNT and CDR2 is YYREEE (reference sequence). The CDR3 region is CASSLEGFGETQYF. The CDR3 bases are TGTGCCAGCAGCTTGGAGGGGTTCGGGGAGACCCAGTACTTC.

The chain combines TRBV30 with TRBJ1-1; the match to TRBD1 covers 8 bases. The CDR3 length is 13 residues. V lost 6 bases, J lost 6 bases, and 9 bases stayed unmatched. The germline gives CDR1 GTSNPN, CDR2 SVGIG (reference sequence). CDR3 in DNA: TGTGCCTGTAGCCTCAGGGGGCTAGCTGAAGCTTTCTTT. Translated, it gives CACSLRGLAEAFF.